The 13 T cell receptor beta chains below all came from one sample that was sequenced in a study of identical twins. TCRdb re-derived calls from the 5' RACE reads in MiXCR, one entry per CDR3 protein. This table holds under 450,000 distinct CDR3 sequences, 15% to 20% found once. The sequenced material came from naive T cells sorted from blood. All receptors derive from a man over 45 in good health.

This clonotype has a handful of counts. The DNA of the CDR3 is TGTGCCAGCAGCTTAGCGCTTTCTAGCGGGGGGCACACAGATACGCAGTATTTT. Encoded protein: CASSLALSSGGHTDTQYF. The chain has TRBV7-2 and TRBJ2-3, with TRBD2 matching over 11 bases. Germline-derived CDR1 and CDR2 are SGHTA and FQGNSA. The CDR3 length is 18 residues. V was clipped by 0 bases and J by 2 bases; unmatched bases: 7.

This chain joins TRBV11-1 and TRBJ2-3, with D perhaps TRBD1 or TRBD2 (5 bases each). The CDR3 is 18 residues long. CDR1 is SGHAT, CDR2 FQDESV, per germline (reference sequence). Trimming took 5 bases from V and 1 from J, leaving 22 bases between them. The CDR3 coding sequence is TGTGCCAGCAGCAAATCCCGGGGCCCGAGTCCCCGCACAGATACGCAGTATTTT. It encodes CASSKSRGPSPRTDTQYF.

This clonotype has at least ten counts. The V call is TRBV11-2, the J call TRBJ2-7; 10 nucleotides agree with TRBD1. Trimming took 4 bases from V and 2 from J; bases not matched to a gene: 5. CDR1 is SGHAT, CDR2 FQNNGV, per germline. The CDR3 consists of 15 residues. The CDR3 DNA is TGTGCCAGCAGCTCTGCCGGGACAGGGGCCTACGAGCAGTACTTC. It is translated as CASSSAGTGAYEQYF.

The chain employs TRBV2 and TRBJ2-3, with D possibly TRBD2 on 5 matching bases. CDR3 length: 14 residues. Trimming took 6 bases from V and 0 from J, leaving 10 bases between them. Germline lookup yields CDR1 SNHLY and CDR2 FYNNEI. The CDR3, as DNA: TGTGCCAGCAGGCCGAGGGAGAGCACAGATACGCAGTATTTT. Amino acids: CASRPRESTDTQYF. The full variable domain, with the rest looked up from reference TRBV2 and TRBJ2-3, is EPEVTQTPSHQVTQMGQEVILRCVPISNHLYFYWYRQILGQKVEFLVSFYNNEISEKSEIFDDQFSVERPDGSNFTLKIRSTKLEDSAMYFCASRPRESTDTQYFGPGTRLTVL.

This clonotype was seen only a few times. V and J are TRBV12-3 or TRBV12-4 and TRBJ1-4, with D possibly matching TRBD1 (5 bases). The CDR3 loop spans 13 amino acids. Trimming removed 2 bases from V and 8 bases from J, with 9 bases in between. The CDR3 sequence is CASSLLGPEKLFF. The CDR3 region has the DNA TGTGCCAGCAGTTTATTGGGACCCGAAAAACTGTTTTTT.

The chain combines TRBV12-3 or TRBV12-4 with TRBJ2-1; D could derive from TRBD1 or TRBD2 (5 bases each). This CDR3 is 14 amino acids long. V dropped 5 bases and J dropped 10 bases, with 18 bases sitting between them. As DNA, the CDR3 is TGTGCCAGCAGTCGAGGGACGGCCCGTTGGGAGCAGTTCTTC. Its translation is CASSRGTARWEQFF.

This clonotype was counted ten times or more. The chain joins TRBV14 to TRBJ1-6; unclear D gene. The CDR3 is 12 amino acids. CDR1 and CDR2 (germline): SGHDN, FVKESK. Trimming cost V 5 bases and J 10 bases, with 9 bases left between them. In DNA form, the CDR3 reads TGTGCCAGCAGCTATACTGGATCACCCCTCCACTTT. Its protein is CASSYTGSPLHF. Complete variable domain (other parts from reference TRBV14 and TRBJ1-6): EAGVTQFPSHSVIEKGQTVTLRCDPISGHDNLYWYRRVMGKEIKFLLHFVKESKQDESGMPNNRFLAERTGGTYSTLKVQPAELEDSGVYFCASSYTGSPLHFGNGTRLTVT.

This clonotype came up a few times. The gene calls are TRBV5-1 and TRBJ2-1; 8 nucleotides align to TRBD1. The V segment lost 4 bases and the J segment 6 bases; nucleotides outside the gene matches: 12. CDR1 and CDR2 from the germline V gene are SGHRS and YFSETQ. The CDR3 loop spans 16 amino acids. The CDR3 coding sequence is TGCGCCAGCAGCCCTACGACAGGGGTGATCTCCAATGAGCAGTTCTTC. Protein sequence: CASSPTTGVISNEQFF.

This clonotype came up a few times. The chain couples TRBV5-1 to TRBJ2-1; 14 nucleotides align to TRBD2. V dropped 3 bases and J dropped 9; count of bases not matched to a gene: 8. CDR1 and CDR2 (germline): SGHRS, YFSETQ. The CDR3 contains 16 residues. The CDR3 sequence: CASSWGLAGVDGEQFF. DNA of the CDR3: TGCGCCAGCAGCTGGGGACTAGCGGGAGTTGATGGTGAGCAGTTCTTC.

The V and J genes are TRBV28 and TRBJ2-4, with D possibly TRBD1 on 5 matching bases. This CDR3 region has 16 residues. Germline CDR1 MDHEN, CDR2 SYDVKM. The V end lost 0 bases, the J end lost 0 bases, and 9 bases lay between the germline ends. For the CDR3, the DNA is TGTGCCAGCAGTTTATGGCGACAGATAGCCAAAAACATTCAGTACTTC. This sequence encodes CASSLWRQIAKNIQYF.

This clonotype was detected a few times. The chain carries TRBV12-3 or TRBV12-4 and TRBJ2-7; 8 nucleotides agree with TRBD1. V trimming: 2 bases; J trimming: 6 bases; junction bases outside the gene matches: 9. This CDR3 is built from 15 residues. CDR3 residues: CASSLTDRVGFEQYF. Written as DNA, the CDR3 is TGTGCCAGCAGTTTAACGGACAGGGTTGGTTTCGAGCAGTACTTC.

This clonotype has a count of ten or more. The chain is built from TRBV6-1 and TRBJ2-3; no firm D call. V lost 6 bases to trimming and J lost 1 base, with 8 bases between them. The CDR3 sequence is 13 residues long. The germline gives CDR1 MNHNS, CDR2 SASEGT. This CDR3 reads CASRRARTDTQYF. CDR3 DNA sequence: TGTGCCAGCAGAAGGGCCCGCACAGATACGCAGTATTTT.

This clonotype has ten or more counts. The V and J genes are TRBV20-1 and TRBJ2-3, with D possibly matching TRBD1 (5 bases). Trimming stripped 6 bases from V and 0 bases from J, with 13 bases between. Germline assignment: CDR1 DFQATT and CDR2 SNEGSKA (reference sequence). This CDR3 has 14 amino acids. CDR3 protein: CSANQGISTDTQYF. In DNA, the CDR3 is TGCAGTGCAAACCAGGGAATCAGCACAGATACGCAGTATTTT.